This passage covers 9 T cell receptor beta chains from one sample sequenced in a study of radiotherapy plus CTLA-4 blockade in lung cancer. Sequencing was performed with immunoSEQ multiplex PCR; in TCRdb, only in-frame clones are kept and a portion is missing. The sample holds over 100,000 clones, more than 80% seen once. This specimen was peripheral blood, taken from a patient treated with radiotherapy plus ipilimumab. These receptors came from a human donor with non-small cell lung cancer that progressed on radiotherapy plus ipilimumab.

In its sample, this clone was seen a few times. The chain combines TRBV19 with TRBJ2-2; no reliable D call. Germline CDR1 is LNHDA and CDR2 is SQIVND (reference sequence). Trimming took off 6 bases at V and 5 bases at J, with 10 bases between the two ends. This CDR3 has 13 residues. CDR3 loop: CASSHIWTGELFF. The CDR3, as DNA: TGTGCCAGTAGCCATATATGGACCGGGGAGCTGTTTTTT.

V and J are TRBV6-6 and TRBJ2-1; D may be TRBD2 (5 bases). This CDR3 comprises 14 residues. Per germline, CDR1 MNHNY and CDR2 SVGAGI (reference sequence). The V and J ends lost 8 bases and 0 bases respectively, with 11 bases between them. In DNA form, the CDR3 reads TGTGCCAGCGCCCCAGCGGCCTCCTACAATGAGCAGTTCTTC. As protein: CASAPAASYNEQFF.

J is TRBJ1-5 and V is TRBV18; 7 bases align to TRBD1. Germline CDR1 and CDR2: KGHSH and LQKENI. The CDR3 has 15 amino acids. The trim removed 6 bases at V and 2 bases at J, leaving 7 bases unmatched. The CDR3, as DNA: TGTGCCAGCTCCCAGGGGGGAACGGGCAATCAGCCCCAGCATTTT. Protein sequence: CASSQGGTGNQPQHF.

The chain couples TRBV5-4 to TRBJ2-3, with 7 bases identical to TRBD2. Germline values: CDR1 SGHNT, CDR2 YYREEE (reference sequence). After removal of 4 bases from V and 4 bases from J, the junction contained 3 bases not matched to a gene. The CDR3 extends over 13 amino acids. The CDR3 DNA is TGTGCCAGCAGCGTTCGGGGGGCAGATACGCAGTATTTT. This gives the protein CASSVRGADTQYF.

V and J are TRBV5-1 and TRBJ2-7; no firm D call. From germline, CDR1 is SGHRS and CDR2 YFSETQ. The CDR3 length is 16 residues. V was pared by 1 base and J by 0 bases, with 14 bases between. CDR3 DNA sequence: TGCGCCAGCAGCTTGCTGGACCCTTTCTACTCCTACGAGCAGTACTTC. This gives the protein CASSLLDPFYSYEQYF.

In its sample, this clone was seen a few times. This sequence joins TRBV2 and TRBJ2-7; 11 bases line up with TRBD2. The CDR3 loop spans 14 amino acids. V lost 5 bases, J lost 3 bases, and 3 bases stayed unmatched. Germline lookup yields CDR1 SNHLY and CDR2 FYNNEI. This CDR3 reads CASSTGTSGYEQYF. The CDR3 DNA reads TGTGCCAGCAGTACCGGGACTAGCGGCTACGAGCAGTACTTC.

This chain uses TRBV10-3 with TRBJ2-3; 12 bases match TRBD2. Losses at the gene ends were 0 bases for V and 0 bases for J; bases not matched to a gene: 4. In germline, CDR1 is ENHRY, CDR2 SYGVKD. The CDR3 consists of 18 residues. The CDR3 coding sequence is TGTGCCATCAGTGAGTCTATTGGGACTAGCGGGAGCACAGATACGCAGTATTTT. This translates into CAISESIGTSGSTDTQYF.

This chain uses TRBV5-1 with TRBJ2-6; 7 bases are shared with TRBD1. Germline CDR1 and CDR2: SGHRS and YFSETQ. This CDR3 region has 16 residues. Trimming removed 4 bases from V and 4 bases from J; junction bases left unmatched: 8. The chain's CDR3 is CASSRLQGPGANVLTF. In DNA form, the CDR3 reads TGCGCCAGCAGCCGATTACAGGGGCCCGGGGCCAACGTCCTGACTTTC. Together with reference TRBV5-1 and TRBJ2-6, the CDR3 gives the full variable domain: KAGVTQTPRYLIKTRGQQVTLSCSPISGHRSVSWYQQTPGQGLQFLFEYFSETQRNKGNFPGRFSGRQFSNSRSEMNVSTLELGDSALYLCASSRLQGPGANVLTFGAGSRLTVL.

This chain links TRBV5-4 with TRBJ2-2; 7 bases agree with TRBD2. The V and J ends lost 0 bases and 0 bases, in that order; junction bases with no gene match: 5. The CDR3 length is 17 residues. The V gene's germline CDR1 is SGHNT and CDR2 YYREEE (reference sequence). The CDR3: CASSLASGLSNTGELFF. In DNA form, the CDR3 reads TGTGCCAGCAGCTTGGCTAGCGGACTATCGAACACCGGGGAGCTGTTTTTT.